Each of the 26 T cell receptor beta chains below was sequenced from the same sample in a study of T-cell memory formation after mild COVID-19. TCRdb reprocessed the 5' RACE reads via MiXCR and lists one record per CDR3 protein. The table records nearly 350,000 distinct CDR3 sequences, 10% to 15% of them present only once. Sequenced sample: PBMCs or a T cell subset sorted from them (not recorded which). These receptor sequences come from a man younger than 35 who had mild COVID-19 (a few samples of this study predate the infection). Cell type and time point are not known.

The rearrangement joins TRBV4-3 to TRBJ2-7; D might be TRBD1 or TRBD2, each matching 5 bases. Germline CDR1 is LGHNA and CDR2 is YSLEER. Trimming removed 3 bases from V and 3 bases from J, with 12 bases in between. The CDR3 totals 14 residues. The CDR3 loop is CASSQSRDHYEQYF. The CDR3 DNA sequence: TGCGCCAGCAGCCAGTCGAGGGACCACTACGAGCAGTACTTC.

This chain connects TRBV7-8 to TRBJ2-7; D may be TRBD1 (6 bases). Germline CDR1 is SGHVS and CDR2 is FQNEAQ. Trimming shortened V by 4 bases and J by 0 bases, and 16 bases separated the two germline ends. The CDR3 contains 16 residues. CDR3 region: CASSSRQAVSSYEQYV. As DNA, the CDR3 is TGTGCCAGCAGCTCGCGACAGGCTGTAAGCTCCTACGAGCAGTACGTC.

This clonotype was seen a few times. This sequence joins TRBV6-5 and TRBJ1-1; 8 bases map to TRBD1. Germline lookup yields CDR1 MNHEY and CDR2 SVGAGI. Unmatched junction bases numbered 7, after V lost 6 bases and J lost 1 base. The CDR3 sequence is 15 residues long. CDR3 loop: CASSPGTGWNTEAFF. The CDR3 coding sequence is TGTGCCAGCAGCCCCGGGACAGGTTGGAACACTGAAGCTTTCTTT.

The CDR3 sequence is CASTLDRDNQPQHF. The CDR3 region has the DNA TGTGCCAGTACCCTTGACAGGGACAATCAGCCCCAGCATTTT. The V and J genes are TRBV19 and TRBJ1-5; 7 nucleotides line up with TRBD1. With V trimmed by 7 bases and J by 3 bases, 6 bases remained unmatched. Germline V CDR1 and CDR2: LNHDA, SQIVND (reference sequence). This CDR3 is built from 14 residues.

The CDR3 DNA is TGTGCCAGCAGCCTCACTAGCGGGGGCCTAGATACGCAGTATTTT. This sequence encodes CASSLTSGGLDTQYF. The chain recombines TRBV7-8 with TRBJ2-3, with TRBD2 identical over 11 bases. CDR1 and CDR2 from the germline V gene are SGHVS and FQNEAQ. This CDR3 is built from 15 residues. V lost 5 bases, J lost 5 bases, and 6 bases stayed unmatched.

This clonotype came up a few times. The chain joins TRBV7-8 to TRBJ1-1, with a weak D call TRBD1 (5 bases). The CDR3 is 12 amino acids. CDR1 is SGHVS, CDR2 FQNEAQ, per germline. The V gene lost 10 bases and the J gene lost 8 bases, with 17 bases spanning the gap. The CDR3 loop is CATIGGTPEAFF. The CDR3 coding sequence is TGTGCCACTATTGGGGGAACCCCAGAAGCTTTCTTT.

This sequence joins TRBV20-1 and TRBJ2-1; the D is unclear. Germline CDR1 DFQATT, CDR2 SNEGSKA (reference sequence). With 1 base removed from V and 8 bases from J, the gap between germline ends came to 12 bases. The CDR3 runs 13 residues. CDR3 nucleotides: TGCAGTGCTAGAGTAGTGGGCCCGTATGAGCAGTTCTTC. Translation gives CSARVVGPYEQFF.

This chain links TRBV19 with TRBJ2-5; 7 bases align to TRBD2. Germline V gives CDR1 LNHDA, CDR2 SQIVND (reference sequence). The CDR3 extends over 15 amino acids. The junction had 5 bases not matched to a gene; V was cut back by 2 bases and J by 2 bases. CDR3 sequence: CASSILAGVQETQYF. CDR3 DNA sequence: TGTGCCAGTAGTATATTGGCGGGGGTGCAAGAGACCCAGTACTTC. Drawing the rest from reference TRBV19 and TRBJ2-5, the complete variable domain is DGGITQSPKYLFRKEGQNVTLSCEQNLNHDAMYWYRQDPGQGLRLIYYSQIVNDFQKGDIAEGYSVSREKKESFPLTVTSAQKNPTAFYLCASSILAGVQETQYFGPGTRLLVL.

This clonotype was found many times. The rearrangement links TRBV12-3 or TRBV12-4 to TRBJ2-7; TRBD1 matches 7 bases. The CDR3 has 14 amino acids. V dropped 3 bases and J dropped 5; count of bases not matched to a gene: 7. The CDR3 loop reads CASSLSQGDHEQYV. CDR3 sequence (DNA): TGTGCCAGCAGTTTGTCCCAGGGGGATCACGAGCAGTACGTC.

The chain couples TRBV27 to TRBJ2-3, with 11 bases aligning to TRBD2. CDR1 is MNHEY, CDR2 SMNVEV, per germline (reference sequence). V lost 5 bases to trimming and J lost 2 bases; unmatched junction nucleotides: 6. The CDR3 has 16 residues. The CDR3 region has the DNA TGTGCCAGCAGTGACGGGACTAGCGGAGTCACAGATACGCAGTATTTT. It is translated as CASSDGTSGVTDTQYF.

Many counts were recorded for this clonotype. This rearrangement joins TRBV9 to TRBJ2-2; D tentatively fits TRBD1 or TRBD2 (5 bases each). The CDR3 length is 14 residues. In germline, CDR1 is SGDLS, CDR2 YYNGEE. Trimming shortened V by 7 bases and J by 0 bases, and 10 bases separated the two germline ends. CDR3 in DNA: TGTGCCAGCGGTGTGGGGGCGAACACCGGGGAGCTGTTTTTT. This encodes CASGVGANTGELFF.

The V and J genes are TRBV4-3 and TRBJ2-7; TRBD2 matches 8 bases. The V gene's germline CDR1 is LGHNA and CDR2 YSLEER. With V trimmed by 0 bases and J by 5 bases, 15 bases remained unmatched. This CDR3 spans 18 amino acids. CDR3 loop: CASSQELAGTSSPHEQYF. Here the CDR3 DNA reads TGCGCCAGCAGCCAAGAGTTGGCAGGGACTAGTTCTCCCCACGAGCAGTACTTC.

This clonotype was counted a few times. The chain carries TRBV7-9 and TRBJ2-4; maybe TRBD2 (6 bases). Germline values: CDR1 SEHNR, CDR2 FQNEAQ (reference sequence). This CDR3 spans 15 amino acids. The V end was cut by 4 bases, the J end by 0 bases, with 10 bases between. DNA for the CDR3: TGTGCCAGCAGCTCGCGGGATGTAGCCAAAAACATTCAGTACTTC. This gives the protein CASSSRDVAKNIQYF.

This chain joins TRBV28 and TRBJ1-1; D remains ambiguous. Between the trimmed V and J ends, which lost 5 bases and 5 bases, there was a span of 18 bases. Germline values: CDR1 MDHEN, CDR2 SYDVKM. The CDR3 covers 15 residues. CDR3 region: CASSPRGEGKTEAFF. The CDR3 nucleotides read TGTGCCAGCAGTCCCCGCGGGGAGGGAAAGACTGAAGCTTTCTTT.

This clonotype has a handful of counts. The chain links TRBV5-1 to TRBJ1-2; possible D gene TRBD1, 5 bases. Per germline, CDR1 SGHRS and CDR2 YFSETQ. Deletions cut 0 bases from V and 3 bases from J, with 18 bases between. The CDR3 has 17 amino acids. The CDR3 coding sequence is TGCGCCAGCAGCTTGGGAGTTCCGGGGGAGCCCCACTATGGCTACACCTTC. Translating it yields CASSLGVPGEPHYGYTF.

The chain links TRBV5-1 to TRBJ2-1, with D possibly matching TRBD1 (5 bases). Between the trimmed V and J ends, which lost 2 bases and 3 bases, there was a span of 6 bases. This CDR3 is 13 amino acids long. The V gene's germline CDR1 is SGHRS and CDR2 YFSETQ. The CDR3 loop reads CASSFQGYNEQFF. As DNA, the CDR3 is TGCGCCAGCAGCTTTCAGGGCTACAATGAGCAGTTCTTC.

This clonotype was found a few times. This chain connects TRBV30 to TRBJ1-1; 9 nucleotides agree with TRBD1. Germline lookup yields CDR1 GTSNPN and CDR2 SVGIG (reference sequence). This CDR3 spans 13 amino acids. Unmatched junction bases numbered 4, after V lost 2 bases and J lost 6 bases. The CDR3 coding sequence is TGTGCCTGGAGTCGGGACAGGGAGGCTGAAGCTTTCTTT. Its translation is CAWSRDREAEAFF.

This clonotype was seen a handful of times. CDR3 nucleotides: TGCAGGGCCCAGGTGAACACTGAAGCTTTCTTT. This codes for CRAQVNTEAFF. V gene TRBV29-1 combines with J gene TRBJ1-1; D uncertain. Looked up from germline, CDR1 is SQVTM and CDR2 is ANQGSEA. CDR3 length: 11 residues.

The chain recombines TRBV5-4 with TRBJ2-7, with no clear D. In germline, CDR1 is SGHNT, CDR2 YYREEE (reference sequence). The CDR3 loop spans 13 amino acids. Trimming removed 3 bases at V and 7 bases at J, with 14 bases between. The CDR3 DNA is TGTGCCAGCAGCTCACCTAACGACGGGGAGCAGTACTTC. Translated: CASSSPNDGEQYF.

This rearrangement joins TRBV4-1 to TRBJ2-7, with D tentatively TRBD1 or TRBD2 (6 bases each). Germline CDR1 and CDR2: MGHRA and YSYEKL. The CDR3 totals 13 residues. V was trimmed by 6 bases and J by 7 bases, leaving 16 bases between them. This CDR3 reads CASREGGSREQYF. CDR3 bases: TGCGCCAGCAGAGAGGGGGGCTCCCGGGAGCAGTACTTC.

V gene TRBV6-5 combines with J gene TRBJ1-4, with a possible D match to TRBD1 (5 bases). Germline lookup yields CDR1 MNHEY and CDR2 SVGAGI. V was cut by 2 bases and J by 3 bases, with 13 bases left in between. The CDR3 sequence is 16 residues long. CDR3 nucleotides: TGTGCCAGCAGTTACGACAGTCAGCCGGCTAATGAAAAACTGTTTTTT. This translates into CASSYDSQPANEKLFF.

The chain is built from TRBV5-1 and TRBJ1-5, with D hard to call. Between the trimmed V and J ends, which lost 2 bases and 6 bases, there was a span of 9 bases. Germline lookup yields CDR1 SGHRS and CDR2 YFSETQ. The CDR3 sequence is 13 residues long. The CDR3 loop is CASSFSGTQPQHF. The CDR3 coding sequence is TGCGCCAGCAGCTTCTCAGGAACTCAGCCCCAGCATTTT.

This clonotype has only a few counts. V is TRBV12-3 or TRBV12-4 and J is TRBJ1-1; D is undetermined. The CDR3 spans 15 residues. The V end was cut by 5 bases, the J end by 6 bases, with 19 bases between. For the CDR3, the DNA is TGTGCCAGCAGTGAGGGTCCGGGGATACGTTCTGAAGCTTTCTTT. As protein: CASSEGPGIRSEAFF.

The chain couples TRBV20-1 to TRBJ2-5, with D uncertain. The V end was cut by 0 bases, the J end by 2 bases, with 4 bases between. CDR3 length equals 12 residues. The V gene's germline CDR1 is DFQATT and CDR2 SNEGSKA (reference sequence). CDR3 bases: TGCAGTGCTAGAGATCAGCAAGAGACCCAGTACTTC. Its protein is CSARDQQETQYF.

The chain joins TRBV4-3 to TRBJ1-1; D gene ambiguous. This CDR3 comprises 15 residues. V lost 2 bases and J lost 5, with 15 bases in between. Per the germline V gene, CDR1 is LGHNA and CDR2 is YSLEER. CDR3 in DNA: TGCGCCAGCAGCCAAAGGTTGGAGGGCGGGACTGAAGCTTTCTTT. Amino acids: CASSQRLEGGTEAFF.

This clonotype turned up a few times. This chain joins TRBV6-1 and TRBJ1-6; 9 bases fit TRBD1. The CDR3 extends over 16 amino acids. CDR1 and CDR2 from the germline V gene are MNHNS and SASEGT. V was clipped by 6 bases and J by 7 bases; unmatched bases: 10. The CDR3 DNA sequence: TGTGCCAGCAGCTTCACCCCCGGGACAGGGAATTCACCCCTCCACTTT. It specifies CASSFTPGTGNSPLHF.